This T cell receptor (beta chain) was sequenced in a study of blood T cell repertoires in COVID-19. In the study overall: Nucleic acid was either cDNA or gDNA, and it came from T cells, B-cell-depleted T cells, or PBMCs.

Under the authors' procedure: Estimation of nucleated cell counts relied on the amplification of reference gene primers. TCRdb's copy holds only in-frame clones and misses some; the assay was immunoSEQ multiplex PCR. Clone size and V and J calls were adopted from that table, with D and trimming inferred from the DNA. The sample holds around 280,000 clones; roughly 90% are singletons and the top ten take around 1.7%. Germline trimming cut 6 bases from V and 10 bases from J; bases unmatched to any gene: 8. The CDR3 consists of 14 residues. Germline V gene lookup returns CDR1 MNHNY and CDR2 SVGAGI (reference sequence). This study enrolled people aged about 18 to 100 from 20 to 25 US geographic areas. Cohort allocation depended upon clinical history that participants reported.

The specimen was PBMCs or T cells enriched from blood (not recorded which). This receptor was taken from a woman under 30 with acute COVID-19. V usage is TRBV6-6 and J usage is TRBJ2-1, with 11 nucleotides matching TRBD2. Here the CDR3 DNA reads TGTGCCAGCAGGGGTAGCGGGAGGGCCAGGGAGCAGTTCTTC. Residues: CASRGSGRAREQFF.